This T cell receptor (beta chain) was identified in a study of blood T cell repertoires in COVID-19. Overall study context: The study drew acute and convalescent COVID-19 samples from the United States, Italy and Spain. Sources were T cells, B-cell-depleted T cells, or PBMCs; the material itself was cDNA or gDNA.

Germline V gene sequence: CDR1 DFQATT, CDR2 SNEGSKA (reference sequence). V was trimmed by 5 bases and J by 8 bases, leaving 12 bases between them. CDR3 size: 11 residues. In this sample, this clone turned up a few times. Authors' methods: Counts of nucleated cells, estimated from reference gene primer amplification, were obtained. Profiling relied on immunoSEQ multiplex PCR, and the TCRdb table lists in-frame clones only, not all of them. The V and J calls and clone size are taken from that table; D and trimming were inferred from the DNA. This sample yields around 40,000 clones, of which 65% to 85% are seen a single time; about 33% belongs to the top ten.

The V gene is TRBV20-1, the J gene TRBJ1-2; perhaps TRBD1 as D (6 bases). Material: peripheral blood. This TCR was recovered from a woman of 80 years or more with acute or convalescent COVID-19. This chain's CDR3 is CSAYSRGGYTF. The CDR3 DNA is TGCAGTGCTTACAGCAGGGGAGGCTACACCTTC.